This TCR beta chain was identified during a study of Ad26.COV2.S vaccination and SARS-CoV-2 variants. Trimming shortened V by 4 bases and J by 11 bases, and 14 bases separated the two germline ends. The germline gives CDR1 GTSNPN, CDR2 SVGIG (reference sequence). CDR3 length: 11 residues. TCRdb keeps only in-frame clones here, not all; method: immunoSEQ multiplex PCR. The sample has fewer than 400,000 clones; 70% to 90% are singletons. As for this clone: Its antigen is unknown.

Treatment: 15 to 20 received Ad26.COV2.S at low or high dose, single or two shots; 5 received placebo; per-sample allocation not given. Following the first vaccine or placebo injection, samples were taken on day 63. Expressing Wuhan-strain SARS-CoV-2 spike, an Ad26 vector served as the vaccine. Whole-study findings and limits: Reports say spike-specific CD8+ and CD4+ T cell responses covered substantial breadth after vaccination. It was found that vaccine and placebo recipients had similar non-spike TCR breadth.

The TCR was taken from a person between 18 and 60 years old who received the Ad26.COV2.S COVID-19 vaccine or a placebo. The J gene is TRBJ1-1, the V gene TRBV30; no firm D call. Material: peripheral blood, obtained in a trial of Ad26.COV2.S vaccine versus placebo. The CDR3 region has the DNA TGTGCCTGGAACACCGGACGAAAGGCTTTCTTT. This translates into CAWNTGRKAFF.